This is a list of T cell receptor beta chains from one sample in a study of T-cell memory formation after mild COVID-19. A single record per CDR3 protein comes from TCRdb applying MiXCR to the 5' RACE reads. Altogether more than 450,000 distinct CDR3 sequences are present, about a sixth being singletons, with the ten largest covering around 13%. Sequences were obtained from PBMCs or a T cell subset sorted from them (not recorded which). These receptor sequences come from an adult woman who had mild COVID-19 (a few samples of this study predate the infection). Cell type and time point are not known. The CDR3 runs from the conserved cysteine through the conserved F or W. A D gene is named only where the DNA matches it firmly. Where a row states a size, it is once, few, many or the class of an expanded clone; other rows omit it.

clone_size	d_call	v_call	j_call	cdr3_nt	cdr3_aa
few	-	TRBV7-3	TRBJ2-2	TGTGCCAGCAGCTTTGAGGGTACCACCGGGGAGCTGTTTTTT	CASSFEGTTGELFF
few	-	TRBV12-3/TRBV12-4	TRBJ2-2	TGTGCCAGCAACAACGACACTTACACCGGGGAGCTGTTTTTT	CASNNDTYTGELFF
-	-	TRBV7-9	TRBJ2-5	TGTGCCAGCAGCTTCCTAGGGGGAGCTGGTAAGGGAGAGACCCAGTACTTC	CASSFLGGAGKGETQYF
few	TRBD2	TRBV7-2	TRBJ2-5	TGTGCCAGCAGCCCTACTAGCGGGGTTTGGGGAGAGACCCAGTACTTC	CASSPTSGVWGETQYF
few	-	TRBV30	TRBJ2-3	TGTGCCTGGAGCCCTGGACCGGTAACAGATACGCAGTATTTT	CAWSPGPVTDTQYF
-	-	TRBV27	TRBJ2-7	TGTGCCAGCAGTACCCGACAGGCCGACTACGAGCAGTACTTC	CASSTRQADYEQYF
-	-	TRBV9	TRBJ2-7	TGTGCCAGCAGCGTAGGGCAGGGGGGACAAGGCGAGCAGTACTTC	CASSVGQGGQGEQYF
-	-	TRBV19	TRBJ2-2	TGTGCCAGTAGTATAGGCAGGGGCACCGGGGAGCTGTTTTTT	CASSIGRGTGELFF
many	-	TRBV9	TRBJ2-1	TGTGCCAGCAGCGTAGAGGGGTATGGGGAAAATGAGCAGTTCTTC	CASSVEGYGENEQFF
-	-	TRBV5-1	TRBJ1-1	TGCGCCAGCAGCCCGGGATTAGGGACTGCCATGAACACTGAAGCTTTCTTT	CASSPGLGTAMNTEAFF
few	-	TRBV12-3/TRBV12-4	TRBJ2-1	TGTGCCAGCAGCTCACCCGGTGTAGGGGTAAATGAGCAGTTCTTC	CASSSPGVGVNEQFF
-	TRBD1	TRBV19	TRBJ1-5	TGTGCCAGTAGTGACAGGGATAGGCCCCAGCATTTT	CASSDRDRPQHF
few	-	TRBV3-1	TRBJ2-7	TGTGCCAGCAGCCAAGCTAGGGGAATCTCCTACGAGCAGTACTTC	CASSQARGISYEQYF
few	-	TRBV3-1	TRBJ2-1	TGTGCCAGCAGCCAAGAGGAGTACAATGAGCAGTTCTTC	CASSQEEYNEQFF
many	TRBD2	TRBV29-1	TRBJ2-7	TGCAGCGTTGAGGTGGTTGGCGGGAGTTACGAGCAGTACTTC	CSVEVVGGSYEQYF
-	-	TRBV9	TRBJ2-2	TGTGCCAGCAGCGTAGATGGCTCCAGGGGCTCCGGGGAGCTGTTTTTT	CASSVDGSRGSGELFF
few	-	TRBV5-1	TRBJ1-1	TGCGCCAGCAGTGCAGGGGAGAACACTGAAGCTTTCTTT	CASSAGENTEAFF
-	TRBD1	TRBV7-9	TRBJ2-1	TGTGCCAGCACCATCCTTTTGGACAGGGGGTCTAATGAGCAGTTCTTC	CASTILLDRGSNEQFF
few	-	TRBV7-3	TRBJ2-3	TGTGCCAGCAGCTCCTACACGGGAGATACGCAGTATTTT	CASSSYTGDTQYF
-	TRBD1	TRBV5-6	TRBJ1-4	TGTGCCAGCAGCTATAGGACAGGGGGTGGCGAAAAACTGTTTTTT	CASSYRTGGGEKLFF
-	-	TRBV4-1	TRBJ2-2	TGCGCCAGCAGCCAAGATAGGACGGACGCGAACACCGGGGAGCTGTTTTTT	CASSQDRTDANTGELFF
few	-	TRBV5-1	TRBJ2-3	TGCGCCAGCAGCTTATTTCCGGAAACTAGCACAGATACGCAGTATTTT	CASSLFPETSTDTQYF
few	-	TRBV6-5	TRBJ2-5	TGTGCCAGCAGCAGCGGGCATTTAGACGAGACCCAGTACTTC	CASSSGHLDETQYF
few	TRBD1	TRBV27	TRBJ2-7	TGTGCCAGCAGCTACATAGGACAGGGCTACGAGCAGTACTTC	CASSYIGQGYEQYF
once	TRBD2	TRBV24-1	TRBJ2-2	TGTGCCATTCGGGGGGACACCGGGGAGCTGTTTTTT	CAIRGDTGELFF
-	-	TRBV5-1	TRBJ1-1	TGTGCCAGCAGCCTCGAGGGGCGAACCGAAGCTTTCTTT	CASSLEGRTEAFF
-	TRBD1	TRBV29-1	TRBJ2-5	TGCAGCGCCGTACGGACAGGGGGCCGGGAGACCCAGTACTTC	CSAVRTGGRETQYF
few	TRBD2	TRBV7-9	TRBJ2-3	TGTGCCAGCAGCTTAGGCGGGGGGCCTATTACAGATACGCAGTATTTT	CASSLGGGPITDTQYF
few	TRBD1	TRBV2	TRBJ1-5	TGTGCCAGCATGGACAGGGAAGGAAACCAGCCCCAGCATTTT	CASMDREGNQPQHF
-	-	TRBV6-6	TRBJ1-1	TGTGCCAGCAGTTTCAGTCCCGCGAACACTGAAGCTTTCTTT	CASSFSPANTEAFF
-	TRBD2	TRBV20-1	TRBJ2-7	TGCAGTGCTAGGTTCGAAGCGGGAGTTAACGAGCAGTACTTC	CSARFEAGVNEQYF
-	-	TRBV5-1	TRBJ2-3	TGCGCCAGCAGTTATGGTACCGGGGATGATACGCAGTATTTT	CASSYGTGDDTQYF
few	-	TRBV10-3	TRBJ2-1	TGTGCCATCAAAAGCGAGGATTACTACAATGAGCAGTTCTTC	CAIKSEDYYNEQFF
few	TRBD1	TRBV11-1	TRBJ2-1	TGTGCCAGCAGCTCCGCGGGACAGGGGAGTCTTGAGCAGTTCTTC	CASSSAGQGSLEQFF
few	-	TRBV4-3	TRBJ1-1	TGCGCCAGCAGCCAAGGACTAACAGGGAGGGCTTTCTTT	CASSQGLTGRAFF
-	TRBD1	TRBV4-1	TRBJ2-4	TGCGCCAGCAGCCAATTGGGGACAGGCAAAAACATTCAGTACTTC	CASSQLGTGKNIQYF
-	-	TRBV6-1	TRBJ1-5	TGTGCCAGCAGTGGCAGGGACGATCAGCCCCAGCATTTT	CASSGRDDQPQHF
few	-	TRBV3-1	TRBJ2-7	TGTGCCAGCAGCCAAGACCCGCGGTGGGGCTACGAGCAGTACTTC	CASSQDPRWGYEQYF
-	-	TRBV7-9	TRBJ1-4	TGTGCCAGCAGCGTCACAGAACCTAATAATGAAAAACTGTTTTTT	CASSVTEPNNEKLFF
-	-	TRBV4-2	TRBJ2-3	TGTGCCAGCAGCCAAGAATGGCAGAATAGTGGCGCGGATACGCAGTATTTT	CASSQEWQNSGADTQYF
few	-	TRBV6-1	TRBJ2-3	TGTGCCAGCAGTGAATTGCAACCGCAGTATTTT	CASSELQPQYF
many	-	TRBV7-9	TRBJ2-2	TGTGCCAGCAGCTTAGCCAACGGGGAGCTGTTTTTT	CASSLANGELFF
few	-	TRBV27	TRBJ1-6	TGTGCCAGCGGAGTAGGGATTTCACCCCTCCACTTT	CASGVGISPLHF
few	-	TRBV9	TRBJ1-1	TGTGCCAGCAGCGTAGATGGGGAGAACACTGAAGCTTTCTTT	CASSVDGENTEAFF
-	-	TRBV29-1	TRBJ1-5	TGCAGCGTTGGGTGGGGGATCTATAGCAATCAGCCCCAGCATTTT	CSVGWGIYSNQPQHF